This TCR beta chain was obtained from a study of kidney transplant recipient with SARS-CoV-2 infection. The CDR3 loop spans 17 amino acids. V dropped 5 bases and J dropped 4 bases, with 23 bases sitting between them. The germline V gene encodes CDR1 KGHSY and CDR2 FQNENV. This clonotype was picked up many times. TCRdb passed the reads through MiXCR, listing each CDR3 protein once. The sample lists about 240,000 distinct CDR3 sequences, more than 25% occurring once. The source is a young adult male patient who had COVID-19 and was a kidney transplant recipient. The graft donor may have contributed some T cells. The sample in question was a blood sample, obtained at baseline and between days 110 and 120 from a kidney transplant recipient. The V and J genes are TRBV16 and TRBJ1-2, with D unclear. CDR3 nucleotide sequence: TGTGCCAGCAGCTCTAATAGGGTCGTTAGAAAGACCTATGGCTACACCTTC. Translating gives CASSSNRVVRKTYGYTF.